Presented here are 16 T cell receptor beta chains from one specimen sequenced in a study of shared clonotypes between healthy human individuals. This table comes from immunoSEQ multiplex PCR, and its TCRdb copy is limited to in-frame clones, with some not included. The sample has 2 million to 3 million clones, 85% to 95% seen once. Source material: naive CD4+ T cells sorted from blood. Subset meaning: CD45RA+ positively selected. The receptor source for this set is a man aged 18-30 years in good health.

The V and J genes are TRBV5-1 and TRBJ2-1, with no clear D. Trimming removed 1 base from V and 2 bases from J, with 10 bases in between. Germline CDR1 reads SGHRS; CDR2 reads YFSETQ. The CDR3 totals 15 residues. Here the CDR3 DNA reads TGCGCCAGCAGCTTGCAAGGGCCTGCCTACAATGAGCAGTTCTTC. Translated, it gives CASSLQGPAYNEQFF.

The chain couples TRBV6-6 to TRBJ2-7; 9 bases align to TRBD1. CDR3 length equals 15 residues. The germline V gene encodes CDR1 MNHNY and CDR2 SVGAGI (reference sequence). V dropped 6 bases and J dropped 3; count of bases not matched to a gene: 9. CDR3 nucleotide sequence: TGTGCCAGCAGACGTCCGGGACAGGGCGTCTACGAGCAGTACTTC. Protein: CASRRPGQGVYEQYF.

This clone was counted a single time. The chain links TRBV11-2 to TRBJ2-5; no firm D call. Trimming pared 1 base from V and 10 bases from J, leaving 19 bases between. The CDR3 covers 15 residues. Germline-derived CDR1 and CDR2 are SGHAT and FQNNGV. As DNA, the CDR3 is TGTGCCAGCAGCTTAGGGTCAAGCGATGGGGTTAGCCAGTACTTC. Amino acids: CASSLGSSDGVSQYF.

This clone appeared once. The rearrangement uses TRBV10-3 and TRBJ2-3; 15 nucleotides agree with TRBD2. Germline CDR1 is ENHRY and CDR2 is SYGVKD. V lost 10 bases and J lost 3; bases outside the gene matches: 5. CDR3 length: 15 amino acids. The CDR3 sequence: CATRTSGGATDTQYF. The CDR3 DNA follows: TGTGCCACCCGGACTAGCGGGGGGGCGACAGATACGCAGTATTTT.

This clone appeared a few times. J is TRBJ1-6 and V is TRBV27; 7 nucleotides agree with TRBD1. Losses at the gene ends were 6 bases for V and 0 bases for J; bases not matched to a gene: 5. The length of the CDR3 is 16 residues. Germline V gene sequence: CDR1 MNHEY, CDR2 SMNVEV (reference sequence). CDR3 loop: CASSRDSLSYNSPLHF. DNA for the CDR3: TGTGCCAGCAGCCGGGACAGCCTCTCCTATAATTCACCCCTCCACTTT.

The J gene is TRBJ2-7, the V gene TRBV7-9, with 7 nucleotides matching TRBD1. Trimming removed 5 bases from V and 4 bases from J; junction bases left unmatched: 2. Germline V lookup: CDR1 SEHNR, CDR2 FQNEAQ (reference sequence). The CDR3 totals 12 residues. The CDR3, as DNA: TGTGCCAGCAGCGGACAGGTTTACGAGCAGTACTTC. This sequence encodes CASSGQVYEQYF.

V is TRBV6-5 and J is TRBJ2-1; 7 bases fit TRBD1. Germline V gene data show CDR1 as MNHEY and CDR2 as SVGAGI. V was pared by 8 bases and J by 5 bases, with 6 bases of the junction left unmatched. The CDR3 has 13 amino acids. This chain's CDR3 is CASRLGGNNEQFF. CDR3 sequence (DNA): TGTGCCAGCCGTTTAGGGGGCAACAATGAGCAGTTCTTC.

This chain links TRBV7-8 with TRBJ1-2; D gene unclear. In germline, CDR1 is SGHVS, CDR2 FQNEAQ. The CDR3 is 15 residues long. V gave up 5 bases and J gave up 4 bases, with 17 bases separating them. The DNA of the CDR3 is TGTGCCAGCAGCACCCAGACAAACCCCAGCTATGGCTACACCTTC. Amino acid sequence: CASSTQTNPSYGYTF.

This chain links TRBV5-4 with TRBJ2-1; perhaps TRBD2 as D (6 bases). The CDR3 is made up of 16 amino acids. Germline V gives CDR1 SGHNT, CDR2 YYREEE (reference sequence). Trimming removed 3 bases from V and 2 bases from J, with 15 bases in between. CDR3 sequence (DNA): TGTGCCAGCAGCTGGAGTGAGGGGAGGCCCTACAATGAGCAGTTCTTC. Protein product: CASSWSEGRPYNEQFF.

The genes are TRBV29-1 and TRBJ2-7; 9 nucleotides agree with TRBD2. With V trimmed by 5 bases and J by 6 bases, 8 bases remained unmatched. CDR1 and CDR2 from the germline V gene are SQVTM and ANQGSEA. This CDR3 spans 13 amino acids. CDR3 region: CSVIAGVRSEQYF. In DNA form, the CDR3 reads TGCAGCGTTATAGCGGGAGTCAGGAGCGAGCAGTACTTC.

The J gene is TRBJ2-7, the V gene TRBV27, with a tentative D call TRBD1 (5 bases). The CDR3 runs 14 residues. V was clipped by 6 bases and J by 0 bases, with 12 bases between them. Germline V lookup: CDR1 MNHEY, CDR2 SMNVEV (reference sequence). This CDR3 reads CASRGQELSYEQYF. CDR3 DNA: TGTGCCAGCAGGGGGCAGGAGCTCTCCTACGAGCAGTACTTC.

In its sample, this clone was seen a few times. The sample has other DNA sequences that encode this CDR3 too. The chain carries TRBV18 and TRBJ1-1, with no clear D. The CDR3 has 13 residues. Germline V gives CDR1 KGHSH, CDR2 LQKENI. Trimming stripped 4 bases from V and 2 bases from J, with 8 bases between. CDR3 region: CASSQGRNTEAFF. CDR3 bases: TGTGCCAGCTCACAGGGTCGCAACACTGAAGCTTTCTTT.

The chain uses TRBV5-1 and TRBJ2-5; 15 bases align to TRBD2. The germline V gene has CDR1 SGHRS and CDR2 YFSETQ. CDR3 length equals 17 residues. V lost 4 bases, J lost 3 bases, and 7 bases stayed unmatched. The CDR3 loop reads CASSPGLAGGKEETQYF. CDR3 nucleotides: TGCGCCAGCAGCCCCGGACTAGCGGGGGGGAAAGAAGAGACCCAGTACTTC.

J is TRBJ2-7 and V is TRBV19; 11 nucleotides align to TRBD1. This CDR3 comprises 15 residues. Unmatched junction bases numbered 7, after V lost 3 bases and J lost 6 bases. Germline CDR1 and CDR2: LNHDA and SQIVND (reference sequence). This CDR3 reads CASSIVGTGGGEQYF. CDR3 sequence (DNA): TGTGCCAGTAGTATCGTAGGGACAGGGGGAGGCGAGCAGTACTTC.

The table lists this clone with a few counts. The sample carries other DNA sequences with the same CDR3. The V call is TRBV7-9, the J call TRBJ2-2, with a weak D call TRBD1 (6 bases). The germline V and J ends were trimmed by 1 base and 1 base, with 7 bases remaining between them. From germline, CDR1 is SEHNR and CDR2 FQNEAQ (reference sequence). The CDR3 runs to 15 residues. CDR3 coding DNA: TGTGCCAGCAGCTTAGGGACAGTGAACACCGGGGAGCTGTTTTTT. Protein: CASSLGTVNTGELFF.

This sequence joins TRBV6-1 and TRBJ1-4, with D hard to call. The CDR3 sequence is 14 residues long. Between the trimmed V and J ends, which lost 5 bases and 4 bases, there was a span of 11 bases. Per germline, CDR1 MNHNS and CDR2 SASEGT. CDR3 loop: CASSWTEGNEKLFF. The DNA for the CDR3 is TGTGCCAGCAGTTGGACCGAGGGTAATGAAAAACTGTTTTTT.